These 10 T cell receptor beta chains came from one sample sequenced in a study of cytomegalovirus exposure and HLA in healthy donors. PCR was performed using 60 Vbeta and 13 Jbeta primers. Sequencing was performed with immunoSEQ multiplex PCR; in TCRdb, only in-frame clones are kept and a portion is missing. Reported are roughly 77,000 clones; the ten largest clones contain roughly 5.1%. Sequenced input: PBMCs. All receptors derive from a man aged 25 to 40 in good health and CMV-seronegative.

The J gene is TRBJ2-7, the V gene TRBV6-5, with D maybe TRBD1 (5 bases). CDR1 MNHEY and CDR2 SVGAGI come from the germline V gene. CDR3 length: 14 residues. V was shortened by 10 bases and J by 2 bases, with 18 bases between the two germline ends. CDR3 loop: CATKTIGHTYEQYF. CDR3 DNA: TGTGCCACCAAGACGATCGGACATACCTACGAGCAGTACTTC.

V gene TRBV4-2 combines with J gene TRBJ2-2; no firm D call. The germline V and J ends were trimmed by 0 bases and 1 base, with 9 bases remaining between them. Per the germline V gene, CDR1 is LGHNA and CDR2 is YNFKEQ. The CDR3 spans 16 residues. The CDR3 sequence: CASSQDVRVNTGELFF. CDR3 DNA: TGTGCCAGCAGCCAAGACGTACGGGTGAACACCGGGGAGCTGTTTTTT.

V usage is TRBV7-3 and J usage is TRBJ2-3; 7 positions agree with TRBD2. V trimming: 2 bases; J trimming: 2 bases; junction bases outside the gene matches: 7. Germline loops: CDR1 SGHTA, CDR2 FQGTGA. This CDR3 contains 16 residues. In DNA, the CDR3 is TGTGCCAGCAGCTTATTTTCGCGGGGGATCACAGATACGCAGTATTTT. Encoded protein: CASSLFSRGITDTQYF.

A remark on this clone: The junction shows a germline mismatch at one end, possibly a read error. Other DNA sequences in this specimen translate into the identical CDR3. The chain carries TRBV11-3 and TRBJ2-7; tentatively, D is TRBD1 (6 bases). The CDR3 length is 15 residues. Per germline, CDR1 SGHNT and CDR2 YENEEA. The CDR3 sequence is CASSSRQVGSREQYF. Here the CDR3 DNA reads TGCGCCAGCAGCTCGAGACAGGTGGGCTCTCGAGAGCAGTACTTC.

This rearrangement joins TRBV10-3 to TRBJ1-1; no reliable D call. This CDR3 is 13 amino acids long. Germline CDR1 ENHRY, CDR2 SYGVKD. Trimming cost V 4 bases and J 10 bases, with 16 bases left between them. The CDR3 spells CAISAIPSEAAFF. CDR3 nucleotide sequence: TGTGCCATCAGTGCGATTCCATCTGAAGCAGCTTTCTTT.

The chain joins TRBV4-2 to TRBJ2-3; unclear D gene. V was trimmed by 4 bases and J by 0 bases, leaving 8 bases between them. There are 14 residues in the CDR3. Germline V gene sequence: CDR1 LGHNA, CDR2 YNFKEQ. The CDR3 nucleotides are TGTGCCAGCAGCCCTCTGGAGAGCACAGATACGCAGTATTTT. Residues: CASSPLESTDTQYF.

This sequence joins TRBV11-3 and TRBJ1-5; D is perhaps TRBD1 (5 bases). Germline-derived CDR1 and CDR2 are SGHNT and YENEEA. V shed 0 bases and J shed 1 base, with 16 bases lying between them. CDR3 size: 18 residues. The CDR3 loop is CASSLEGGGPRSNQPQHF. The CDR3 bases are TGTGCCAGCAGCTTAGAGGGGGGGGGACCGAGAAGCAATCAGCCCCAGCATTTT.

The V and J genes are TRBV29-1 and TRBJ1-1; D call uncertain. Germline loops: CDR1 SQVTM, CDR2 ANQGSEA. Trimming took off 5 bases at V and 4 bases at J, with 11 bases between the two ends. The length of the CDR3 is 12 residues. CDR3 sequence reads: CSVTFLSTEAFF. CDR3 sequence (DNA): TGCAGCGTTACCTTCCTCAGCACTGAAGCTTTCTTT.

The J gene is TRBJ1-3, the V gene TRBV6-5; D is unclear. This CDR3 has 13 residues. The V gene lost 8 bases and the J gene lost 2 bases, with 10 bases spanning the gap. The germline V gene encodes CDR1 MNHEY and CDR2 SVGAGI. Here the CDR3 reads CASRDGAGNTIYF. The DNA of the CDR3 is TGTGCCAGCCGCGACGGGGCTGGAAACACCATATATTTT.

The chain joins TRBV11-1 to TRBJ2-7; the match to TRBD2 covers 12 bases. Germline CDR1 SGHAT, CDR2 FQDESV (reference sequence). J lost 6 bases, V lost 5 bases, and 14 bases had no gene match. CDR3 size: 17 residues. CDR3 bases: TGTGCCAGCAGCCCACACCCTGCGACTAGCGGGAGCGGCGAGCAGTACTTC. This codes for CASSPHPATSGSGEQYF. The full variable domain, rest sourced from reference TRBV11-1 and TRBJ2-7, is EAEVAQSPRYKITEKSQAVAFWCDPISGHATLYWYRQILGQGPELLVQFQDESVVDDSQLPKDRFSAERLKGVDSTLKIQPAELGDSAMYLCASSPHPATSGSGEQYFGPGTRLTVT.